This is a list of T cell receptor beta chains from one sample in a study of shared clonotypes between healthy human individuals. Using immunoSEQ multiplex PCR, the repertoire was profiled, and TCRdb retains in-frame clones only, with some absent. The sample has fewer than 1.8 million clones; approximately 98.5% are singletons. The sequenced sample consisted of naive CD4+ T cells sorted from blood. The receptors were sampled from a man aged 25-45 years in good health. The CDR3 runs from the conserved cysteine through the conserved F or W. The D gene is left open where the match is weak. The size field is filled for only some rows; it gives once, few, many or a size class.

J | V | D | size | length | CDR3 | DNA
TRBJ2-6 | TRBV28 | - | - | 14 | CASSINLGANVLTF | TGTGCCAGCAGTATTAACCTGGGGGCCAACGTCCTGACTTTC
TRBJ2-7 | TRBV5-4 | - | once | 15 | CASSLDSGNSYEQYF | TGTGCCAGCAGCTTGGATTCAGGGAACTCCTACGAGCAGTACTTC
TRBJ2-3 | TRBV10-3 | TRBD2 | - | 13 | CAISTLAGGTQYF | TGTGCCATCAGTACTCTAGCGGGAGGCACGCAGTATTTT
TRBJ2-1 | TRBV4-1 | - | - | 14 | CASSIRGTYNEQFF | TGCGCCAGCAGTATTAGGGGAACCTACAATGAGCAGTTCTTC
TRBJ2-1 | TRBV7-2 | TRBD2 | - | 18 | CASSPGTSLAGGHNEQFF | TGTGCCAGCAGCCCCGGGACGAGTCTAGCGGGAGGCCACAATGAGCAGTTCTTC
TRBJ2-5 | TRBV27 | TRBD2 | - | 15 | CASSLGLADQETQYF | TGTGCCAGCAGTCTTGGACTAGCGGATCAAGAGACCCAGTACTTC
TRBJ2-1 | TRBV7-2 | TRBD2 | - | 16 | CASSFVAGAGSNEQFF | TGTGCCAGCAGTTTCGTAGCGGGAGCTGGGAGTAATGAGCAGTTCTTC
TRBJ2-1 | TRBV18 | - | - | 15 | CASSPPRSSYNEQFF | TGTGCCAGCTCACCCCCCCGGAGCTCCTACAATGAGCAGTTCTTC
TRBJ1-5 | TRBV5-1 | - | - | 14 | CASSLGSSNQPQHF | TGCGCCAGCAGCTTAGGAAGTAGCAATCAGCCCCAGCATTTT
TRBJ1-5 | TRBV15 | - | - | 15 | CATSRDALGGQPQHF | TGTGCCACCAGCAGAGATGCCCTGGGGGGTCAGCCCCAGCATTTT
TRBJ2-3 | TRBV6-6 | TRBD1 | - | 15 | CASSSPGQGTDTQYF | TGTGCCAGCAGTTCGCCGGGACAGGGGACAGATACGCAGTATTTT
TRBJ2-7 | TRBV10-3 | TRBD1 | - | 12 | CAIRQGAYEQYF | TGTGCCATAAGACAGGGGGCCTACGAGCAGTACTTC
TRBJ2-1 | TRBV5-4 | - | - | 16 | CASSYPGSSSYNEQFF | TGTGCCAGCAGTTACCCTGGTAGCAGCTCCTACAATGAGCAGTTCTTC
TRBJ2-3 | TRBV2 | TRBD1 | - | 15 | CASRGQRTSTDTQYF | TGTGCCAGCAGGGGACAGAGAACTAGCACAGATACGCAGTATTTT
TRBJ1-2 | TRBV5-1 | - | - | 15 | CASSLGPTANYGYTF | TGCGCCAGCAGCTTGGGGCCGACAGCTAACTATGGCTACACCTTC
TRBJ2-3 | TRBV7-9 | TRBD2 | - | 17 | CASSTLPASGSGDTQYF | TGTGCCAGCAGCACCCTCCCTGCTAGCGGGAGTGGAGATACGCAGTATTTT
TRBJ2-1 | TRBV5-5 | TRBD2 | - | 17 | CASSLVLAGGVGNEQFF | TGTGCCAGCAGCTTGGTCTTAGCGGGAGGCGTGGGGAATGAGCAGTTCTTC
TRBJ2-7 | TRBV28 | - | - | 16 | CASIPHGGAASYEQYF | TGTGCCAGCATCCCTCATGGGGGGGCAGCCTCCTACGAGCAGTACTTC
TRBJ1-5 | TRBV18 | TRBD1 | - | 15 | CASSTTGGTHQPQHF | TGTGCCAGCTCGACTACAGGGGGTACCCATCAGCCCCAGCATTTT
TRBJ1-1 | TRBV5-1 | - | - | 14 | CASSVQALNTEAFF | TGCGCCAGCAGCGTCCAGGCTTTGAACACTGAAGCTTTCTTT
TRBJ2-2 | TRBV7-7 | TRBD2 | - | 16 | CASSLTSGRATGELFF | TGTGCTAGCAGCTTAACTAGCGGGAGGGCCACCGGGGAGCTGTTTTTT
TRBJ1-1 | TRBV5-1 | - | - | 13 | CASSLSMNTEAFF | TGCGCCAGCAGCCTTAGCATGAACACTGAAGCTTTCTTT
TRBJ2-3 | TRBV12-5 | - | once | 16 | CASGLSRVGLADTQYF | TGTGCTAGTGGTTTGTCCCGCGTAGGGCTTGCAGATACGCAGTATTTT
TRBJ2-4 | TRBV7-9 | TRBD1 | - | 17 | CASSSIQQGLAKNIQYF | TGTGCCAGCAGCTCAATCCAACAGGGGTTAGCCAAAAACATTCAGTACTTC
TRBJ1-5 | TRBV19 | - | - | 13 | CASTGERDQPQHF | TGTGCCAGTACCGGCGAAAGAGATCAGCCCCAGCATTTT
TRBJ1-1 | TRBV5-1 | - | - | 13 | CASSLAWSTEAFF | TGCGCCAGCAGCTTAGCGTGGTCCACTGAAGCTTTCTTT
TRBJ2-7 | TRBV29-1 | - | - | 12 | CSVGRGRYEQYF | TGCAGCGTTGGAAGGGGTCGATACGAGCAGTACTTC
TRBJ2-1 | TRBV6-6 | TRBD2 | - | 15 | CASSLTSGPGVEQFF | TGTGCCAGCAGTTTGACTAGCGGGCCTGGGGTTGAGCAGTTCTTC
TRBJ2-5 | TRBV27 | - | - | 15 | CASRNRQAGEETQYF | TGTGCCAGCCGCAACCGACAGGCTGGCGAAGAGACCCAGTACTTC
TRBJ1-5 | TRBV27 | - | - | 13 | CASSPRLGQPQHF | TGTGCCAGCAGTCCCCGGTTAGGTCAGCCCCAGCATTTT
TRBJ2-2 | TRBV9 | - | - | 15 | CASSVEGLNTGELFF | TGTGCCAGCAGCGTAGAAGGGTTGAACACCGGTGAGCTGTTTTTT
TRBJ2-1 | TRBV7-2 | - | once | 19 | CASSLGGAPISPNYNEQFF | TGTGCCAGCAGCTTAGGGGGGGCGCCTATCAGTCCCAACTACAATGAGCAGTTCTTC
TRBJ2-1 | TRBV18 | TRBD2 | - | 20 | CASSPRGILGLAGVHDEQFF | TGTGCCAGCTCACCGAGAGGGATCCTAGGACTAGCGGGAGTTCACGATGAGCAGTTCTTC
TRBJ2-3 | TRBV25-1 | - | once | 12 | CASSGHTDTQYF | TGTGCCAGCAGTGGACACACAGATACGCAGTATTTT
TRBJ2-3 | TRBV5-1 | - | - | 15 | CASSPNTGRENTQYF | TGCGCCAGCAGCCCTAACACAGGGAGGGAGAATACGCAGTATTTT
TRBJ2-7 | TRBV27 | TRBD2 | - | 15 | CASRAGLAGLYEQYF | TGTGCCAGCAGAGCGGGACTAGCGGGACTCTACGAGCAGTACTTC
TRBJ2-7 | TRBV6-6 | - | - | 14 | CASSYSTGTYEQYF | TGTGCCAGCAGTTACTCGACAGGAACCTACGAGCAGTACTTC
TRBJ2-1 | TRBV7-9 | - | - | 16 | CASSSDRGAWYNEQFF | TGTGCCAGCAGCTCAGACCGGGGGGCGTGGTACAATGAGCAGTTCTTC
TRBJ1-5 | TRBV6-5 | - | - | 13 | CASRPDRSQPQHF | TGTGCCAGCAGACCCGATAGGAGTCAGCCCCAGCATTTT
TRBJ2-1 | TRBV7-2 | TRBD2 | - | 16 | CASSLDTGLAGDEQFF | TGTGCCAGCAGCTTAGACACGGGACTAGCGGGAGATGAGCAGTTCTTC
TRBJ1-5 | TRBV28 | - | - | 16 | CASSLEQGRLGQPQHF | TGTGCCAGCAGTTTGGAACAGGGTCGGTTGGGTCAGCCCCAGCATTTT
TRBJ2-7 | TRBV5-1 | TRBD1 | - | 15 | CASSSMTGGGYEQYF | TGCGCCAGCAGCTCAATGACAGGGGGAGGCTACGAGCAGTACTTC
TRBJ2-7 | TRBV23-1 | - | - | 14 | CASSQSEGHYEQYF | TGCGCCAGCAGTCAATCTGAGGGCCACTACGAGCAGTACTTC
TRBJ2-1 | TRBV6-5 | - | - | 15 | CASSYRDPFYNEQFF | TGTGCCAGCAGTTACAGAGACCCGTTCTACAATGAGCAGTTCTTC
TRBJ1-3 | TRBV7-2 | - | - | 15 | CASSPWGGGRNTIYF | TGTGCCAGCAGCCCGTGGGGGGGAGGGCGAAACACCATATATTTT
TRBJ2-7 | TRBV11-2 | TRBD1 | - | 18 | CASRSLPPGTGGAYEQYF | TGTGCCAGCAGATCCCTTCCACCCGGGACAGGGGGCGCGTACGAGCAGTACTTC
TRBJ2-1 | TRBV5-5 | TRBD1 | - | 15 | CASSLVGTGKFEQFF | TGTGCCAGCAGCTTGGTAGGGACAGGGAAGTTTGAGCAGTTCTTC
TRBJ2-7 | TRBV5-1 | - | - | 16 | CASSAEDDRFSYEQYF | TGCGCCAGCAGCGCCGAGGACGACAGGTTCTCCTACGAGCAGTACTTC
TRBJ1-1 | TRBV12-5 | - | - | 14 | CASGLGVVVGGAFF | TGTGCTAGTGGTTTGGGAGTCGTTGTGGGGGGAGCTTTCTTT
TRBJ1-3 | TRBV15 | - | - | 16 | CATSRDQMRTGNTIYF | TGTGCCACCAGCAGAGATCAGATGAGGACTGGAAACACCATATATTTT